This T cell receptor beta chain comes out of a study of shared clonotypes between healthy human individuals. To note about this clone: The antigen is unknown.

The J segment lost 7 bases and the V segment lost 1 base, leaving 12 bases of the junction unmatched. The CDR3 consists of 16 residues. Here immunoSEQ multiplex PCR was the method, and the copy in TCRdb shows in-frame clones only, minus some. The table shows roughly 2.2 million clones, with around 92% occurring only once. Overall study results and limits: Naive subsets generally exceeded memory subsets in estimated richness. Tissue TCR repertoires likely differ from these blood-only repertoires. Deeper or shallower sequencing was expected to change how clonotypes are shared among donors.

Specimen: naive CD4+ T cells from PBMCs. Subset defined: CD45RA+ positively selected. This clonotype was obtained from a man younger than 35 in good health. Some clones in this sample may be carry-over from other donors' samples. The rearrangement uses TRBV23-1 and TRBJ2-7, with 8 bases matching TRBD2. TRBV23-1 counts as an open reading frame of uncertain function. This CDR3 is CASSQFSSGSNVEQYF. As DNA, the CDR3 is TGCGCCAGCAGTCAATTTTCGAGCGGGAGCAATGTAGAGCAGTACTTC.